Sequencing of this T cell receptor beta chain was carried out in a study of blood T cells in healthy people across ages. Germline values: CDR1 SGHTA, CDR2 FQGNSA. This CDR3 spans 17 amino acids. Notes on the study in general: Estimates of total diversity, which came from one million sequenced T cells, were considered to be underestimates.

Sample-barcoded 5' priming and a J-beta primer mix drove a second PCR of roughly 6 to 12 cycles. TCRdb processed the 5' RACE reads anew with MiXCR; each CDR3 protein has one entry. The table records 1.8 million or so distinct CDR3 sequences, about 39% of them present only once. This clonotype appeared a few times. Its target is unknown. The receptor's source is a human donor in good health. Material for sequencing was blood. The chain recombines TRBV7-2 with TRBJ2-4; 8 nucleotides agree with TRBD1. TRBJ2-7 explains the end of the DNA better; the J call may be wrong. The CDR3, as DNA: TGTGCCAGCAGCTCCCCCTCGGCAGGGGGCCTGTCCTACGAGCAGTACTTC. This translates into CASSSPSAGGLSYEQYF.